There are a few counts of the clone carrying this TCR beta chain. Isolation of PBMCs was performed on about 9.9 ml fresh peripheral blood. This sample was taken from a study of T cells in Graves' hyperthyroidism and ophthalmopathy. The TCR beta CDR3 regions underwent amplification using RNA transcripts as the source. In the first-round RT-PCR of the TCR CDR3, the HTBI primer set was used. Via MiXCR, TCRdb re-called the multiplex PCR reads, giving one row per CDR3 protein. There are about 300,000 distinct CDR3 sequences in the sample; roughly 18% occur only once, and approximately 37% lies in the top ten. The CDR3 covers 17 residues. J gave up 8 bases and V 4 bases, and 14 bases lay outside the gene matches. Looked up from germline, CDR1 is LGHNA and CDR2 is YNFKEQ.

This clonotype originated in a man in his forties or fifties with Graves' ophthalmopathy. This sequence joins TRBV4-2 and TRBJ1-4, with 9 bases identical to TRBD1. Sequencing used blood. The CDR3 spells CASSPEQGAKGDEKLFF. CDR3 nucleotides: TGTGCCAGCAGCCCTGAACAGGGGGCCAAGGGTGACGAAAAACTGTTTTTT.